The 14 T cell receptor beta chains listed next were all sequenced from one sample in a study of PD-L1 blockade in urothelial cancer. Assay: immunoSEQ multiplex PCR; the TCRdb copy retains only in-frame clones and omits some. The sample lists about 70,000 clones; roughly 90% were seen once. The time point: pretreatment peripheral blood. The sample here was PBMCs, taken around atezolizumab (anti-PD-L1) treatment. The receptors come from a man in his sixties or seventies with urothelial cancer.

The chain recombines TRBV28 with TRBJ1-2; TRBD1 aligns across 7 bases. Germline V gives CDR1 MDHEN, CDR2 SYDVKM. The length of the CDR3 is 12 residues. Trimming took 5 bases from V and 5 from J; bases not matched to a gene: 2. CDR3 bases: TGTGCCAGCAGTCTGACAGGGTATGGCTACACCTTC. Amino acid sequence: CASSLTGYGYTF.

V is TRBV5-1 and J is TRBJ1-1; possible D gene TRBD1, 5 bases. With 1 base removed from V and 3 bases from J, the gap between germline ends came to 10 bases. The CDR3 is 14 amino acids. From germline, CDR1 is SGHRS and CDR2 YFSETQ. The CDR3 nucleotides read TGCGCCAGCAGCTTGCGGGGGTACGACACTGAAGCTTTCTTT. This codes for CASSLRGYDTEAFF.

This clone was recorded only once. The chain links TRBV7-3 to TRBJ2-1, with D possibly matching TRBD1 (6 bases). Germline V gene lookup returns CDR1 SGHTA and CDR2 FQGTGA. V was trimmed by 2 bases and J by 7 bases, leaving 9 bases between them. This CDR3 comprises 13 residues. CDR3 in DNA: TGTGCCAGCAGCTTAGGACAGTCGAATGAGCAGTTCTTC. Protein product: CASSLGQSNEQFF.

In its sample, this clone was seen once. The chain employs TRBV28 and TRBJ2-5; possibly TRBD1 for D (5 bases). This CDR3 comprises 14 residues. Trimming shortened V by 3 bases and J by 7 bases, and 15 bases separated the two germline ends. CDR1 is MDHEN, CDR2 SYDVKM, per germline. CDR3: CASSLNAGSGTQYF. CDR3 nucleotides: TGTGCCAGCAGTTTGAACGCAGGGTCGGGGACCCAGTACTTC.

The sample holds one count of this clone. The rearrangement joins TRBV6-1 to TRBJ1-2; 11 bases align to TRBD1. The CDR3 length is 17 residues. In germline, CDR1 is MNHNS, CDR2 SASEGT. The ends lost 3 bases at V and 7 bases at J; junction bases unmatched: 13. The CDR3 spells CASSDGGGTGGYGGYTF. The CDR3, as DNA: TGTGCCAGCAGTGACGGAGGGGGGACAGGGGGTTACGGTGGCTACACCTTC.

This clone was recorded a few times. CDR3 amino acids: CASSDVGRGLNEQYF. CDR3 DNA: TGTGCCAGCAGTGATGTCGGCAGGGGGCTGAACGAGCAGTACTTC. The chain uses TRBV6-1 and TRBJ2-7; the match to TRBD1 covers 8 bases. Germline CDR1 reads MNHNS; CDR2 reads SASEGT. The CDR3 contains 15 residues. J gave up 5 bases and V 3 bases, and 9 bases lay outside the gene matches.

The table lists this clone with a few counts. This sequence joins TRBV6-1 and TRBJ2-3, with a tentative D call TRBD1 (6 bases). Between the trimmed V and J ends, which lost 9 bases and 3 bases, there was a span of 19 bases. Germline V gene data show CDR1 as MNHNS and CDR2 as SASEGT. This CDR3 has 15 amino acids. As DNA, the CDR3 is TGTGCCAGTTACCGCGGGCAGGGGAGAACAGATACGCAGTATTTT. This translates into CASYRGQGRTDTQYF.

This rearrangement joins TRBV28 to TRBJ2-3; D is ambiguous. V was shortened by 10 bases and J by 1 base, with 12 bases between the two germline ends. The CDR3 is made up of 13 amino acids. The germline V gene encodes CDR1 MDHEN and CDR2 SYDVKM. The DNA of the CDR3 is TGTGCCAACCTTAAACCAGGCACAGATACGCAGTATTTT. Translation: CANLKPGTDTQYF.

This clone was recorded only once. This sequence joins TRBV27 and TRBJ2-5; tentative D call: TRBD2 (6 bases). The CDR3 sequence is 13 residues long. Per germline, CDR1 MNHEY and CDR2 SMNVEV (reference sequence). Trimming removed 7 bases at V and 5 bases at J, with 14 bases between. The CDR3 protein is CASKPTGGETQYF. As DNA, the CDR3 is TGTGCCAGCAAACCCACCGGAGGGGAGACCCAGTACTTC.

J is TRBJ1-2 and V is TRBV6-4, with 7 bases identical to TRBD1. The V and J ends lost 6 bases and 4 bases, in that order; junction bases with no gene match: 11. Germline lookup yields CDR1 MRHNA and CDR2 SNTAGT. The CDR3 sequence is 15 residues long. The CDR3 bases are TGTGCCAGCAGCGAAAGGACAGGACCTTCCTATGGCTACACCTTC. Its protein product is CASSERTGPSYGYTF.

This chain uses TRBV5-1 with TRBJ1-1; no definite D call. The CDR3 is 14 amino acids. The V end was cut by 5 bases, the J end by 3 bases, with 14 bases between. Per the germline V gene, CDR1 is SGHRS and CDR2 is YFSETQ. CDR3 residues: CASREPGGHTEAFF. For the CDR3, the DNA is TGCGCCAGCAGGGAGCCCGGCGGGCACACTGAAGCTTTCTTT.

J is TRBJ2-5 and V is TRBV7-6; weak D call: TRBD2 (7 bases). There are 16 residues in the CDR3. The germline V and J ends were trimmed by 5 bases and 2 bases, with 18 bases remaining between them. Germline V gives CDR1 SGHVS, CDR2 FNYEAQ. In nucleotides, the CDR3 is TGTGCCAGCAGCCTCGGCTTGGGGGGGGCTCAAGAGACCCAGTACTTC. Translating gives CASSLGLGGAQETQYF.

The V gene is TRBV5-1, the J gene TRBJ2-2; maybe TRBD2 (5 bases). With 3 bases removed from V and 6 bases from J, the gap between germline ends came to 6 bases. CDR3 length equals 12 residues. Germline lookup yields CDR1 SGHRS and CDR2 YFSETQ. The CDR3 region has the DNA TGCGCCAGCAGCTCCGGGGCCGGGGAGCTGTTTTTT. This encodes CASSSGAGELFF. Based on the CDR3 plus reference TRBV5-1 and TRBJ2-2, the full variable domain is KAGVTQTPRYLIKTRGQQVTLSCSPISGHRSVSWYQQTPGQGLQFLFEYFSETQRNKGNFPGRFSGRQFSNSRSEMNVSTLELGDSALYLCASSSGAGELFFGEGSRLTVL.

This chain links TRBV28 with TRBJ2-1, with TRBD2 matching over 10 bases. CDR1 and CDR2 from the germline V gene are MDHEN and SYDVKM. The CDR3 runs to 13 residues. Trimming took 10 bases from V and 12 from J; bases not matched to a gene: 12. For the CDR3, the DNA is TGTGCCATCGACGGACTAGCGGAGGGGGGGCAGTTCTTC. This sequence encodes CAIDGLAEGGQFF.